The 18 T cell receptor beta chains below were found in one sample sequenced in a study of T-cell memory formation after mild COVID-19. TCRdb reprocessed the 5' RACE reads via MiXCR and lists one record per CDR3 protein. The sample carries under 200,000 distinct CDR3 sequences, roughly 10% recorded once. The sample consisted of PBMCs or a T cell subset sorted from them (not recorded which). These receptors were obtained from a man younger than 30 who had mild COVID-19 (a few samples of this study predate the infection). Cell type and time point are not known.

The table lists this clonotype with many counts. The chain recombines TRBV7-2 with TRBJ1-6; 9 nucleotides line up with TRBD1. Germline assignment: CDR1 SGHTA and CDR2 FQGNSA. The CDR3 has 15 amino acids. Trimming at V came to 5 bases and at J to 9 bases, leaving 8 bases not matched to a gene. CDR3 bases: TGTGCCAGCAGCGGAAGGACAGGGGAAAGTTCACCCCTCCACTTT. Translating gives CASSGRTGESSPLHF.

This clonotype has a count of ten or more. The rearrangement joins TRBV27 to TRBJ2-5; TRBD2 matches 8 bases. Losses at the gene ends were 1 base for V and 2 bases for J; bases not matched to a gene: 9. Per the germline V gene, CDR1 is MNHEY and CDR2 is SMNVEV (reference sequence). This CDR3 comprises 17 residues. For the CDR3, the DNA is TGTGCCAGCAGTTTATTCGCCCGGGGGGGGAAACAAGAGACCCAGTACTTC. As protein: CASSLFARGGKQETQYF.

The table lists this clonotype with a few counts. This chain uses TRBV20-1 with TRBJ2-5, with D perhaps TRBD1 or TRBD2 (6 bases each). CDR1 is DFQATT and CDR2 is SNEGSKA in the germline V gene (reference sequence). V lost 3 bases to trimming and J lost 1 base, with 18 bases between them. The CDR3 length is 16 residues. The CDR3 protein is CSARLWGADVQETQYF. The CDR3 coding sequence is TGCAGTGCTAGGTTGTGGGGGGCGGACGTCCAAGAGACCCAGTACTTC.

There are a few counts of this clonotype. The chain couples TRBV4-1 to TRBJ1-1, with D perhaps TRBD1 (5 bases). The CDR3 is 15 amino acids. Deletions cut 2 bases from V and 5 bases from J, with 15 bases between. CDR1 is MGHRA, CDR2 YSYEKL, per germline. CDR3 coding DNA: TGCGCCAGCAGCCAAATGGGGCGGGGAGGGACTGAAGCTTTCTTT. Protein sequence: CASSQMGRGGTEAFF.

This clonotype was seen a handful of times. This rearrangement joins TRBV30 to TRBJ1-2; D remains unclear. This CDR3 region has 14 residues. Trimming cost V 3 bases and J 7 bases, with 18 bases left between them. CDR1 is GTSNPN and CDR2 is SVGIG in the germline V gene (reference sequence). The CDR3 is CAWSARVAGGGYTF. CDR3 DNA sequence: TGTGCCTGGAGCGCGAGGGTCGCAGGCGGTGGCTACACCTTC.

The rearrangement uses TRBV20-1 and TRBJ2-7; D remains unclear. Germline V gives CDR1 DFQATT, CDR2 SNEGSKA (reference sequence). The ends were cut back, 6 bases at V and 0 bases at J, with 12 bases in the middle. The CDR3 runs 13 residues. CDR3 protein: CSAQTQSSYEQYF. DNA for the CDR3: TGCAGTGCCCAGACACAGAGCTCCTACGAGCAGTACTTC.

The genes are TRBV7-2 and TRBJ2-3; TRBD2 might be the D (6 bases). V shed 3 bases and J shed 0 bases, with 19 bases lying between them. Germline V lookup: CDR1 SGHTA, CDR2 FQGNSA. The CDR3 runs to 18 residues. Written as DNA, the CDR3 is TGTGCCAGCAGCTTGGCCCCCCCGCGGGGCTTAAGCACAGATACGCAGTATTTT. Translating gives CASSLAPPRGLSTDTQYF.

This clonotype was recorded a few times. The chain combines TRBV23-1 with TRBJ2-7, with TRBD2 matching 8 bases. TRBV23-1 is sorted into the ORF group, with uncertain function. CDR3 length: 16 residues. The trim removed 2 bases at V and 3 bases at J, leaving 9 bases unmatched. The CDR3 reads CASSQTLTTSGYEQYV. The DNA for the CDR3 is TGCGCCAGCAGTCAAACCCTCACTACTAGCGGCTACGAGCAGTACGTC.

This clonotype occurred a few times. This chain connects TRBV18 to TRBJ2-1; 9 bases are shared with TRBD1. Trimming at V came to 0 bases and at J to 1 base, leaving 4 bases not matched to a gene. Germline assignment: CDR1 KGHSH and CDR2 LQKENI. This CDR3 region has 17 residues. CDR3 nucleotides: TGTGCCAGCTCACCACCGTGGACAGGGGAGTCCTACAATGAGCAGTTCTTC. This sequence encodes CASSPPWTGESYNEQFF. Full variable domain (outside the CDR3, taken from reference TRBV18 and TRBJ2-1): NAGVMQNPRHLVRRRGQEARLRCSPMKGHSHVYWYRQLPEEGLKFMVYLQKENIIDESGMPKERFSAEFPKEGPSILRIQQVVRGDSAAYFCASSPPWTGESYNEQFFGPGTRLTVL.

V is TRBV7-2 and J is TRBJ1-4; 9 bases fit TRBD1. Germline V gene sequence: CDR1 SGHTA, CDR2 FQGNSA. The CDR3 is 15 amino acids. Germline trimming cut 4 bases from V and 5 bases from J; bases unmatched to any gene: 5. CDR3 nucleotide sequence: TGTGCCAGCAGCTCCCTCGGGACAGGGAATGAAAAACTGTTTTTT. Translating it yields CASSSLGTGNEKLFF. Variable domain in full (rest from reference TRBV7-2 and TRBJ1-4): GAGVSQSPSNKVTEKGKDVELRCDPISGHTALYWYRQSLGQGLEFLIYFQGNSAPDKSGLPSDRFSAERTGGSVSTLTIQRTQQEDSAVYLCASSSLGTGNEKLFFGSGTQLSVL.

The J gene is TRBJ2-5, the V gene TRBV29-1; D possibly corresponds to TRBD1 (5 bases). The CDR3 runs to 12 residues. Trimming removed 8 bases from V and 9 bases from J, with 19 bases in between. In germline, CDR1 is SQVTM, CDR2 ANQGSEA. The CDR3 sequence is CSSPTVRDAQYF. The CDR3 region has the DNA TGCAGCTCTCCGACAGTAAGAGATGCCCAGTACTTC.

This clonotype was counted a few times. The chain combines TRBV3-1 with TRBJ1-2, with D perhaps TRBD1 (6 bases). Deletions cut 4 bases from V and 3 bases from J, with 9 bases between. The CDR3 spans 13 residues. CDR1 and CDR2 from the germline V gene are LGHDT and YNNKEL (reference sequence). CDR3 sequence reads: CASSLGGHYGYTF. The CDR3 nucleotides read TGTGCCAGCAGCCTCGGGGGGCACTATGGCTACACCTTC.

This chain connects TRBV12-3 or TRBV12-4 to TRBJ2-5; a possible D gene is TRBD1 (6 bases). The germline V and J ends were trimmed by 3 bases and 3 bases, with 11 bases remaining between them. The CDR3 is 14 amino acids. CDR3 sequence (DNA): TGTGCCAGCAGTTTCCTCGGACAGAAAGAGACCCAGTACTTC. Encoded protein: CASSFLGQKETQYF.

In this sample, this clonotype turned up a few times. V usage is TRBV4-1 and J usage is TRBJ1-4; D might be TRBD1 (5 bases). CDR1 and CDR2 from the germline V gene are MGHRA and YSYEKL. Trimming stripped 7 bases from V and 3 bases from J, with 18 bases between. This CDR3 has 16 residues. The CDR3: CASTSNGAAANEKLFF. In nucleotides, the CDR3 is TGCGCCAGCACGTCCAACGGGGCGGCGGCTAATGAAAAACTGTTTTTT.

Many counts were recorded for this clonotype. The CDR3 DNA sequence: TGTGCCAGCAGCCAAGATAGCCAGGCCGCCTACGAGCAGTACTTC. This sequence encodes CASSQDSQAAYEQYF. The chain carries TRBV4-2 and TRBJ2-7; D ambiguous. Trimming took 0 bases from V and 2 from J, leaving 11 bases between them. The CDR3 sequence is 15 residues long. The germline V gene has CDR1 LGHNA and CDR2 YNFKEQ.

This clonotype was detected only a few times. This rearrangement joins TRBV2 to TRBJ1-1, with 7 bases that match TRBD1. Germline V gene sequence: CDR1 SNHLY, CDR2 FYNNEI. J lost 4 bases, V lost 9 bases, and 8 bases had no gene match. The CDR3 loop spans 13 amino acids. The CDR3 region has the DNA TGTGCCAGTCGACAGGGCCCAAGCACTGAAGCTTTCTTT. As protein: CASRQGPSTEAFF.

At least ten counts were recorded for this clonotype. The chain joins TRBV20-1 to TRBJ2-4; the match to TRBD1 covers 10 bases. CDR3 length: 14 residues. Trimming cost V 3 bases and J 6 bases; bases outside gene matches: 5. From germline, CDR1 is DFQATT and CDR2 SNEGSKA (reference sequence). The CDR3 DNA reads as TGCAGTGCTAGCTACCGGGACAGGGGAAACATTCAGTACTTC. Translating gives CSASYRDRGNIQYF.

This clonotype showed up just a few times. This chain joins TRBV7-8 and TRBJ1-4, with a tentative D call TRBD1 (5 bases). The CDR3 is 14 residues long. The V end was cut by 5 bases, the J end by 4 bases, with 11 bases between. Germline-derived CDR1 and CDR2 are SGHVS and FQNEAQ. CDR3 bases: TGTGCCAGCAGCCTCGGGACGAATAATGAAAAACTGTTTTTT. The encoded protein is CASSLGTNNEKLFF.